Each of the 27 T cell receptor beta chains below was sequenced from the same sample in a study of T-cell memory formation after mild COVID-19. One entry per CDR3 protein, called by TCRdb with MiXCR from the 5' RACE reads. Of roughly 400,000 distinct CDR3 sequences in the sample, about a sixth were seen once. Specimen: PBMCs or a T cell subset sorted from them (not recorded which). The receptors originated from a man aged 18 to 29 who had mild COVID-19 (a few samples of this study predate the infection). Cell type and time point are not known.

This clonotype was counted a few times. CDR3 nucleotides: TGCGCCAGCAGCCCCTTCTCGGGTACAGATGGAAACATTCAGTACTTC. Its protein is CASSPFSGTDGNIQYF. This rearrangement joins TRBV5-1 to TRBJ2-4; no clear D gene. Between the trimmed V and J ends, which lost 4 bases and 6 bases, there was a span of 20 bases. This CDR3 has 16 residues. CDR1 and CDR2 from the germline V gene are SGHRS and YFSETQ.

This clonotype has just a few counts. The J gene is TRBJ2-3, the V gene TRBV5-1; 8 bases are a match to TRBD2. Germline V gene sequence: CDR1 SGHRS, CDR2 YFSETQ. V shed 4 bases, J shed 0 bases, and the junction held 4 bases outside the gene matches. CDR3 size: 15 residues. CDR3 sequence reads: CASSPAGVSTDTQYF. The CDR3 coding sequence is TGCGCCAGCAGCCCAGCGGGGGTTAGCACAGATACGCAGTATTTT.

This clonotype showed up just a few times. The chain recombines TRBV3-1 with TRBJ2-2; no clear D. V dropped 6 bases and J dropped 1 base, with 12 bases sitting between them. CDR3 length: 15 residues. The germline V gene encodes CDR1 LGHDT and CDR2 YNNKEL (reference sequence). The CDR3 DNA follows: TGTGCCAGCAGTCCTAGGGCCTTGAACACCGGGGAGCTGTTTTTT. Protein: CASSPRALNTGELFF.

The CDR3 coding sequence is TGCAGTGCTAGAGAGAGTCACGAGCAGTACGTC. Its translation: CSARESHEQYV. The V gene is TRBV20-1, the J gene TRBJ2-7; D ambiguous. Germline V gene sequence: CDR1 DFQATT, CDR2 SNEGSKA (reference sequence). The CDR3 is made up of 11 amino acids. Trimming cost V 0 bases and J 5 bases, with 5 bases left between them.

This clonotype has a handful of counts. This chain connects TRBV6-5 to TRBJ1-6; 8 bases line up with TRBD1. Germline V gene lookup returns CDR1 MNHEY and CDR2 SVGAGI. The CDR3 loop spans 16 amino acids. V lost 6 bases and J lost 6; bases outside the gene matches: 10. This CDR3 reads CASRTLGQGSNSPLHF. Here the CDR3 DNA reads TGTGCCAGCAGAACCCTCGGACAGGGCTCTAATTCACCCCTCCACTTT.

As to this clonotype: A much larger clone differs by one base, so this may be a read error. The chain joins TRBV5-1 to TRBJ2-1; D is undetermined. The CDR3 consists of 15 residues. CDR1 and CDR2 (germline): SGHRS, YFSETQ. The V gene lost 2 bases and the J gene lost 3 bases, with 12 bases spanning the gap. CDR3 coding DNA: TGCGCCAGCAGCTTTGTCCGCAACGACTACAATGAGCAGTTCTTC. It is translated as CASSFVRNDYNEQFF. The full variable domain, completed using reference TRBV5-1 and TRBJ2-1, is KAGVTQTPRYLIKTRGQQVTLSCSPISGHRSVSWYQQTPGQGLQFLFEYFSETQRNKGNFPGRFSGRQFSNSRSEMNVSTLELGDSALYLCASSFVRNDYNEQFFGPGTRLTVL.

The V and J genes are TRBV10-1 and TRBJ2-3; D remains unclear. There are 12 residues in the CDR3. From germline, CDR1 is WNHNN and CDR2 SYGVQD (reference sequence). With 0 bases removed from V and 4 bases from J, the gap between germline ends came to 2 bases. CDR3 loop: CASSESPDTQYF. In nucleotides, the CDR3 is TGCGCCAGCAGTGAGTCGCCAGATACGCAGTATTTT.

V gene TRBV12-5 combines with J gene TRBJ2-1; the D gene could be TRBD1 or TRBD2 (7 bases each). The CDR3 loop spans 22 amino acids. Trimming pared 2 bases from V and 0 bases from J, leaving 29 bases between. Germline lookup yields CDR1 LGHNT and CDR2 FRNRAP. CDR3 amino acids: CASGLITRAGGLRGSSYNEQFF. CDR3 DNA: TGTGCTAGTGGTTTGATTACTCGGGCAGGGGGTCTGCGGGGGAGCTCCTACAATGAGCAGTTCTTC.

This chain joins TRBV7-2 and TRBJ1-5, with D tentatively TRBD1 (5 bases). CDR1 is SGHTA and CDR2 is FQGNSA in the germline V gene. The CDR3 runs to 15 residues. V was trimmed by 5 bases and J by 3 bases, leaving 14 bases between them. The CDR3 nucleotides are TGTGCCAGCAGCCAGACAGCGTTTTCCAATCAGCCCCAGCATTTT. Encoded protein: CASSQTAFSNQPQHF.

This clonotype was picked up many times. This sequence joins TRBV5-1 and TRBJ2-7, with 9 bases lining up with TRBD1. The junction had 6 bases not matched to a gene; V was cut back by 4 bases and J by 1 base. The CDR3 totals 15 residues. The germline CDR1 and CDR2 sequences are SGHRS and YFSETQ. The CDR3 DNA reads as TGCGCCAGCAGCGCGACAGGGGGTCCATCCTACGAGCAGTACGTC. Translated, it gives CASSATGGPSYEQYV.

This clonotype has a handful of counts. The chain joins TRBV10-3 to TRBJ2-3; the D is unclear. There are 13 residues in the CDR3. The germline CDR1 and CDR2 sequences are ENHRY and SYGVKD. V was pared by 11 bases and J by 2 bases, with 14 bases between. CDR3 in amino acids: CASAGYSTDTQYF. Here the CDR3 DNA reads TGTGCCTCAGCCGGCTATTCCACAGATACGCAGTATTTT.

The V and J genes are TRBV7-3 and TRBJ1-5; TRBD1 might be the D (6 bases). V gave up 5 bases and J gave up 3 bases, with 14 bases separating them. The germline V gene has CDR1 SGHTA and CDR2 FQGTGA. CDR3 size: 15 residues. This CDR3 reads CASSPQAGANQPQHF. In DNA, the CDR3 is TGTGCCAGCAGCCCGCAGGCAGGGGCCAATCAGCCCCAGCATTTT.

This clonotype was seen a handful of times. The genes are TRBV6-1 and TRBJ2-2; D unclear. The V gene lost 6 bases and the J gene lost 6 bases, with 2 bases spanning the gap. This CDR3 comprises 10 residues. Germline assignment: CDR1 MNHNS and CDR2 SASEGT. The CDR3 loop is CASRSGELFF. In DNA, the CDR3 is TGTGCCAGCAGGTCCGGGGAGCTGTTTTTT.

In this sample, this clonotype turned up a few times. The chain uses TRBV4-2 and TRBJ1-2; D perhaps matches TRBD1 (5 bases). This CDR3 contains 13 residues. Trimming removed 0 bases from V and 8 bases from J, with 10 bases in between. Germline values: CDR1 LGHNA, CDR2 YNFKEQ. In DNA form, the CDR3 reads TGTGCCAGCAGCCAAGATCCAGGGCAAGGCTACACCTTC. This sequence encodes CASSQDPGQGYTF.

This chain uses TRBV15 with TRBJ1-5; D is possibly TRBD1 (6 bases). Trimming took 1 base from V and 6 from J, leaving 13 bases between them. Germline CDR1 is LNHNV and CDR2 is YYDKDF (reference sequence). The CDR3 spans 15 residues. CDR3 nucleotide sequence: TGTGCCACCAGCAGAGGGGGGGGCAGGGCTCAGCCCCAGCATTTT. It codes for CATSRGGGRAQPQHF.

This clonotype was observed a handful of times. The CDR3 here is CASSLGLDRALEAFF. CDR3 nucleotide sequence: TGTGCCAGCAGCTTGGGTCTTGACAGGGCCCTTGAAGCTTTCTTT. The J gene is TRBJ1-1, the V gene TRBV5-6, with TRBD1 identical over 7 bases. V was pared by 0 bases and J by 7 bases, with 9 bases of the junction left unmatched. The CDR3 contains 15 residues. CDR1 is SGHDT, CDR2 YYEEEE, per germline.

The chain is built from TRBV6-2 or TRBV6-3 and TRBJ2-7; 8 nucleotides match TRBD1. Germline V gene data show CDR1 as MNHEY and CDR2 as SVGEGT. Losses at the gene ends were 7 bases for V and 4 bases for J; bases not matched to a gene: 6. The CDR3 extends over 13 amino acids. DNA of the CDR3: TGTGCCAGCACGGACAGGGAAGCGTACGAGCAGTACGTC. Protein: CASTDREAYEQYV.

The chain has TRBV4-1 and TRBJ2-7, with 7 bases lining up with TRBD1. There are 13 residues in the CDR3. Germline assignment: CDR1 MGHRA and CDR2 YSYEKL. The trim removed 6 bases at V and 5 bases at J, leaving 7 bases unmatched. The CDR3 loop reads CASSPTGVHEQYF. The CDR3 nucleotides read TGCGCCAGCAGTCCAACAGGGGTCCACGAGCAGTACTTC.

There are a few counts of this clonotype. V is TRBV5-1 and J is TRBJ2-4; D might be TRBD2 (5 bases). The germline V gene encodes CDR1 SGHRS and CDR2 YFSETQ. The CDR3 is 16 residues long. The V gene lost 3 bases and the J gene lost 1 base, with 14 bases spanning the gap. CDR3 sequence reads: CASSYDPGGAKNIQYF. The CDR3 DNA is TGCGCCAGCAGCTACGATCCCGGCGGGGCCAAAAACATTCAGTACTTC.

This clonotype occurred a few times. V and J are TRBV7-2 and TRBJ1-2; D not resolved. The CDR3 consists of 14 residues. The V end was cut by 6 bases, the J end by 2 bases, with 13 bases between. Germline V gene data show CDR1 as SGHTA and CDR2 as FQGNSA. CDR3 region: CASRQGISNYGYTF. DNA for the CDR3: TGTGCCAGCAGGCAAGGAATTTCGAACTATGGCTACACCTTC.

This clonotype came up a few times. The chain is built from TRBV9 and TRBJ2-3, with 11 bases lining up with TRBD2. Germline CDR1 reads SGDLS; CDR2 reads YYNGEE. CDR3 length equals 17 residues. V shed 4 bases and J 1 base; nucleotides not matched to a gene: 8. CDR3 sequence reads: CASSPLAGASGTDTQYF. For the CDR3, the DNA is TGTGCCAGCAGCCCACTAGCGGGGGCTTCTGGCACAGATACGCAGTATTTT.

CDR3 residues: CASSRKGLHVPEAFF. CDR3 nucleotides: TGCGCCAGCAGCCGGAAGGGACTACACGTCCCTGAAGCTTTCTTT. The chain links TRBV4-1 to TRBJ1-1; tentatively, D is TRBD1 (5 bases). V shed 4 bases and J shed 6 bases, with 18 bases lying between them. Germline-derived CDR1 and CDR2 are MGHRA and YSYEKL. This CDR3 comprises 15 residues.

This clonotype has a handful of counts. This sequence joins TRBV12-3 or TRBV12-4 and TRBJ2-2; TRBD2 aligns across 13 bases. The CDR3 is 15 residues long. Trimming took 5 bases from V and 3 from J; bases not matched to a gene: 0. CDR3: CASSGTSGDTGELFF. The DNA of the CDR3 is TGTGCCAGCAGTGGGACTAGCGGGGACACCGGGGAGCTGTTTTTT.

The sample holds a few counts of this clonotype. In nucleotides, the CDR3 is TGCAGCGTTGTCTCCTCGGGGGTACCAGGCACTGAAGCTTTCTTT. It codes for CSVVSSGVPGTEAFF. The chain has TRBV29-1 and TRBJ1-1; maybe TRBD1 (5 bases). The CDR3 length is 15 residues. V was trimmed by 4 bases and J by 4 bases, leaving 19 bases between them. Per germline, CDR1 SQVTM and CDR2 ANQGSEA.

Ten or more counts support this clonotype. The rearrangement uses TRBV3-1 and TRBJ1-2, with TRBD1 matching over 8 bases. This CDR3 contains 17 residues. Trimming removed 0 bases from V and 8 bases from J; junction bases left unmatched: 14. Germline assignment: CDR1 LGHDT and CDR2 YNNKEL (reference sequence). CDR3 sequence reads: CASSQDSWQGAGDGYTF. CDR3 in DNA: TGTGCCAGCAGCCAAGATTCATGGCAGGGGGCCGGTGACGGCTACACCTTC.

The chain combines TRBV15 with TRBJ2-1; 9 nucleotides match TRBD2. The V and J ends lost 4 bases and 1 base, in that order; junction bases with no gene match: 5. In germline, CDR1 is LNHNV, CDR2 YYDKDF (reference sequence). This CDR3 has 16 amino acids. Here the CDR3 DNA reads TGTGCCACCAGCACGAGACTAGCGGTGTCCTACAATGAGCAGTTCTTC. Encoded protein: CATSTRLAVSYNEQFF. The full variable domain, completed using reference TRBV15 and TRBJ2-1, is DAMVIQNPRYQVTQFGKPVTLSCSQTLNHNVMYWYQQKSSQAPKLLFHYYDKDFNNEADTPDNFQSRRPNTSFCFLDIRSPGLGDTAMYLCATSTRLAVSYNEQFFGPGTRLTVL.

This clonotype was seen a handful of times. The rearrangement joins TRBV28 to TRBJ2-1, with D tentatively TRBD1 (5 bases). Germline V gene lookup returns CDR1 MDHEN and CDR2 SYDVKM. The CDR3 runs to 11 residues. V was trimmed by 10 bases and J by 4 bases, leaving 8 bases between them. The CDR3: CATQGYNEQFF. CDR3 DNA sequence: TGTGCCACCCAGGGTTACAATGAGCAGTTCTTC.